This T cell receptor (beta chain) originates from a study of T cell responses to AZD1222 COVID-19 vaccine. Overall study findings and caveats: Donors skewed white British and female; clonal diversity was possibly underestimated. It was only six AZD1222 recipients who were seropositive at baseline. Unmutated variant regions are reportedly the target of nearly half of TCRs that are spike-specific.

On this clone: The antigen is unknown.

TCRdb's table, derived via immunoSEQ multiplex PCR, lists solely in-frame clones and lacks some. The table lists approximately 180,000 clones, around 90% of them singletons, with around 3% in the top ten. This CDR3 comprises 18 residues. Germline CDR1 SGHRS, CDR2 YFSETQ. Germline trimming cut 4 bases from V and 3 bases from J; bases unmatched to any gene: 15. This rearrangement joins TRBV5-1 to TRBJ2-3, with 9 bases that match TRBD1. The TCR comes from an adult in good health. Sequences were derived from peripheral blood, sampled on day 0 of AZD1222 vaccination. CDR3 sequence: CASSPITGGAGSTDTQYF. The DNA for the CDR3 is TGCGCCAGCAGCCCAATAACAGGGGGCGCGGGAAGTACAGATACGCAGTATTTT.